Below, one TCR beta chain is given with its context. Its antigen is unidentified. The sample originates from a study of cytotoxic CD8 clonotypes in ibrutinib-treated CLL. Study-wide background: The group held some 11 relapsed/refractory and roughly 15 treatment-naive patients, with under 18 IGHV unmutated.

The CDR3 runs to 14 residues. The V gene's germline CDR1 is GTSNPN and CDR2 SVGIG (reference sequence). J lost 4 bases, V lost 0 bases, and 3 bases had no gene match. Sequencing used immunoSEQ multiplex PCR; TCRdb keeps in-frame clones, though not all of them. Altogether approximately 140,000 clones are present, around 90% being singletons, with the ten largest covering 10% to 14%. Overall study results and limits: Clonality went higher at ibrutinib response and then dropped back toward baseline at progression. Baseline clonality was higher than in age-matched healthy donors and moved in step with circulating CD8+ T-cell counts.

This TCR was sampled from a human donor with chronic lymphocytic leukemia. Sample: PBMCs, taken after 12 months of ibrutinib treatment. J is TRBJ2-3 and V is TRBV30; 8 nucleotides align to TRBD2. CDR3 protein: CAWSVSGGPDTQYF. The CDR3 DNA reads TGTGCCTGGAGTGTGTCGGGAGGGCCAGATACGCAGTATTTT.